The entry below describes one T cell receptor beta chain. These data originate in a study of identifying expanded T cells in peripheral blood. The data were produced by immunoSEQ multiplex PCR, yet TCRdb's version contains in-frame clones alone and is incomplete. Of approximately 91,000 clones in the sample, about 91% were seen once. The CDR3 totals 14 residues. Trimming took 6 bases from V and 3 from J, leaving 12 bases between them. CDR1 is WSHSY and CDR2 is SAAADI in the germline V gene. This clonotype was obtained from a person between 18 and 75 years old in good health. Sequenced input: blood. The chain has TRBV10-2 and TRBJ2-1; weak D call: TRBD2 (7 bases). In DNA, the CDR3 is TGCGCCAGCAGGGGAGGGGGGAACTACAATGAGCAGTTCTTC. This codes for CASRGGGNYNEQFF.